One sample yielded the 27 T cell receptor beta chains listed below, sequenced in a study of T cell responses to AZD1222 COVID-19 vaccine. TCRdb's copy holds only in-frame clones and misses some; the assay was immunoSEQ multiplex PCR. The sample lists 150,000 to 200,000 clones, 91% seen once, with more than 0.9% in the top ten. The starting material was peripheral blood, obtained 28 days after the second AZD1222 dose. Source of these receptors: an adult who received the AZD1222 COVID-19 vaccine.

The sample holds one count of this clone. The chain recombines TRBV6-5 with TRBJ1-3; possibly TRBD1 for D (5 bases). Trimming removed 8 bases from V and 4 bases from J, with 12 bases in between. This CDR3 is 13 amino acids long. CDR1 is MNHEY and CDR2 is SVGAGI in the germline V gene. Written as DNA, the CDR3 is TGTGCCAGCCGCAGGGTCGGGGGAAACACCATATATTTT. Translating it yields CASRRVGGNTIYF.

V is TRBV7-2 and J is TRBJ2-7, with D perhaps matching TRBD1 (5 bases). This CDR3 contains 12 residues. Between the trimmed V and J ends, which lost 6 bases and 6 bases, there was a span of 12 bases. CDR1 is SGHTA, CDR2 FQGNSA, per germline. This chain's CDR3 is CASRRDSSEQYF. The DNA for the CDR3 is TGTGCCAGCAGGCGTGACAGCAGCGAGCAGTACTTC.

The chain joins TRBV5-1 to TRBJ1-1; the match to TRBD1 covers 9 bases. Germline trimming cut 0 bases from V and 6 bases from J; bases unmatched to any gene: 0. Looked up from germline, CDR1 is SGHRS and CDR2 is YFSETQ. This CDR3 is 13 amino acids long. CDR3 loop: CASSLGDRAEAFF. CDR3 DNA: TGCGCCAGCAGCTTGGGGGACAGGGCTGAAGCTTTCTTT.

This chain uses TRBV9 with TRBJ1-1; 7 bases fit TRBD1. The J segment lost 1 base and the V segment lost 4 bases, leaving 10 bases of the junction unmatched. Germline CDR1 SGDLS, CDR2 YYNGEE. CDR3 length: 16 residues. CDR3 protein: CASSSHSGGKNTEAFF. In DNA form, the CDR3 reads TGTGCCAGCAGCAGCCACTCAGGGGGAAAGAACACTGAAGCTTTCTTT.

V gene TRBV19 combines with J gene TRBJ1-1, with D possibly TRBD1 on 5 matching bases. The CDR3 has 12 residues. Trimming stripped 6 bases from V and 9 bases from J, with 14 bases between. In germline, CDR1 is LNHDA, CDR2 SQIVND (reference sequence). CDR3 bases: TGTGCCAGTAGAAAAACGACAGAAAAAGCTTTCTTT. It encodes CASRKTTEKAFF.

This chain links TRBV7-6 with TRBJ2-1; 8 bases match TRBD2. V shed 5 bases and J 7 bases; nucleotides not matched to a gene: 13. Germline loops: CDR1 SGHVS, CDR2 FNYEAQ. CDR3 size: 16 residues. CDR3 in amino acids: CASSPLGTSGINEQFF. In DNA, the CDR3 is TGTGCCAGCAGCCCCCTCGGCACTAGCGGTATAAATGAGCAGTTCTTC.

The chain carries TRBV2 and TRBJ2-7, with D maybe TRBD1 (6 bases). This CDR3 is 13 amino acids long. From germline, CDR1 is SNHLY and CDR2 FYNNEI. With 3 bases removed from V and 1 base from J, the gap between germline ends came to 7 bases. In DNA, the CDR3 is TGTGCCAGCAGTGAGGGACATTCCTACGAGCAGTACTTC. This gives the protein CASSEGHSYEQYF.

The chain is built from TRBV6-2 or TRBV6-3 and TRBJ2-1, with 9 positions matching TRBD2. CDR1 and CDR2 (germline): MNHEY, SVGEGT. The trim removed 3 bases at V and 1 base at J, leaving 1 base unmatched. The CDR3 runs 15 residues. The CDR3 region has the DNA TGTGCCAGCAGTTATCTAGCGGGATCCTACAATGAGCAGTTCTTC. This codes for CASSYLAGSYNEQFF.

This clone occurred once. The chain combines TRBV27 with TRBJ1-1; D remains unclear. The CDR3 is 11 amino acids. V was cut by 6 bases and J by 0 bases, with 2 bases left in between. Germline assignment: CDR1 MNHEY and CDR2 SMNVEV (reference sequence). In nucleotides, the CDR3 is TGTGCCAGCAGGGTGAACACTGAAGCTTTCTTT. Protein sequence: CASRVNTEAFF.

The CDR3 loop reads CASSLASGTGKNQYGYTF. CDR3 bases: TGTGCCAGCAGCTTAGCCTCCGGGACAGGGAAGAATCAGTACGGCTACACCTTC. This chain joins TRBV7-2 and TRBJ1-2; TRBD1 matches 9 bases. This CDR3 comprises 18 residues. Trimming cost V 0 bases and J 8 bases; bases outside gene matches: 16. Germline CDR1 and CDR2: SGHTA and FQGNSA.

The chain combines TRBV30 with TRBJ1-2; the D is unclear. The CDR3 length is 13 residues. With 0 bases removed from V and 0 bases from J, the gap between germline ends came to 5 bases. CDR1 is GTSNPN, CDR2 SVGIG, per germline (reference sequence). The CDR3 nucleotides read TGTGCCTGGAGTGTATGTTCTAACTATGGCTACACCTTC. Its translation: CAWSVCSNYGYTF.

J is TRBJ1-2 and V is TRBV29-1, with D tentatively TRBD1 (6 bases). Germline V CDR1 and CDR2: SQVTM, ANQGSEA. The CDR3 sequence is 14 residues long. V lost 5 bases and J 0 bases, leaving 13 bases between the germline ends. CDR3 in amino acids: CSVMDQGSNYGYTF. The CDR3 DNA reads as TGCAGCGTTATGGATCAGGGGTCTAACTATGGCTACACCTTC. The full variable domain, with the rest looked up from reference TRBV29-1 and TRBJ1-2, is SAVISQKPSRDICQRGTSLTIQCQVDSQVTMMFWYRQQPGQSLTLIATANQGSEATYESGFVIDKFPISRPNLTFSTLTVSNMSPEDSSIYLCSVMDQGSNYGYTFGSGTRLTVV.

The chain recombines TRBV2 with TRBJ2-5, with 9 bases matching TRBD2. With 0 bases clipped from V and 1 base from J, the junction kept 6 bases outside the gene matches. Germline assignment: CDR1 SNHLY and CDR2 FYNNEI. CDR3 length: 17 residues. The CDR3 loop is CASSEARGSGGQETQYF. Here the CDR3 DNA reads TGTGCCAGCAGTGAAGCGCGGGGTAGCGGGGGCCAAGAGACCCAGTACTTC.

The chain combines TRBV7-6 with TRBJ2-2; unclear D gene. Germline CDR1 is SGHVS and CDR2 is FNYEAQ. Trimming shortened V by 0 bases and J by 4 bases, and 6 bases separated the two germline ends. CDR3 length: 14 residues. CDR3 protein: CASSLAVSTGELFF. In nucleotides, the CDR3 is TGTGCCAGCAGCTTAGCCGTTAGCACCGGGGAGCTGTTTTTT.

The chain links TRBV19 to TRBJ2-3; TRBD1 might be the D (5 bases). Deletions cut 4 bases from V and 1 base from J, with 12 bases between. CDR3 length: 15 amino acids. Germline CDR1 and CDR2: LNHDA and SQIVND (reference sequence). CDR3 sequence reads: CASSKGHRGTDTQYF. CDR3 nucleotide sequence: TGTGCCAGTAGTAAAGGACATCGGGGCACAGATACGCAGTATTTT.

The rearrangement uses TRBV27 and TRBJ1-1, with no clear D. CDR3 size: 13 residues. V lost 1 base, J lost 3 bases, and 6 bases lay in between. The germline CDR1 and CDR2 sequences are MNHEY and SMNVEV (reference sequence). The CDR3 loop is CASSLFGDTEAFF. The CDR3 region has the DNA TGTGCCAGCAGTTTATTCGGGGACACTGAAGCTTTCTTT.

The chain combines TRBV6-1 with TRBJ2-3, with 10 bases that match TRBD2. Losses at the gene ends were 2 bases for V and 4 bases for J; bases not matched to a gene: 6. The length of the CDR3 is 16 residues. The germline V gene encodes CDR1 MNHNS and CDR2 SASEGT. This CDR3 is CASSEMPGLAADTQYF. The CDR3 nucleotides read TGTGCCAGCAGTGAAATGCCTGGACTAGCGGCAGATACGCAGTATTTT.

This chain uses TRBV3-1 (or the pseudogene TRBV3-2) with TRBJ1-1; no definite D call. The CDR3 spans 13 residues. V dropped 4 bases and J dropped 3 bases, with 9 bases sitting between them. The germline gives CDR1 LGHDT, CDR2 YNNKEL (reference sequence). The CDR3 coding sequence is TGTGCCAGCAGCCTCTCCCAAGACACTGAAGCTTTCTTT. As protein: CASSLSQDTEAFF.

CDR3 DNA sequence: TGTGCCAGCGGAGCCCCGGATACAGGCTACAATGAGCAGTTCTTC. As protein: CASGAPDTGYNEQFF. The rearrangement joins TRBV9 to TRBJ2-1, with D possibly being TRBD1 (5 bases). The CDR3 is 15 amino acids. V gave up 7 bases and J gave up 3 bases, with 17 bases separating them. Germline CDR1 reads SGDLS; CDR2 reads YYNGEE.

The chain has TRBV10-1 and TRBJ2-7, with TRBD1 matching 8 bases. CDR1 and CDR2 from the germline V gene are WNHNN and SYGVQD (reference sequence). The J segment lost 5 bases and the V segment lost 3 bases, leaving 9 bases of the junction unmatched. CDR3 length: 15 residues. CDR3 amino acids: CASSDDGQGMNEQYF. The DNA for the CDR3 is TGCGCCAGCAGTGACGACGGACAGGGTATGAACGAGCAGTACTTC.

The V and J genes are TRBV7-9 and TRBJ1-4; D is unresolved. The V and J ends lost 3 bases and 5 bases respectively, with 10 bases between them. Germline lookup yields CDR1 SEHNR and CDR2 FQNEAQ (reference sequence). This CDR3 contains 14 residues. CDR3 region: CASSFVQTNEKLFF. CDR3 nucleotides: TGTGCCAGCAGCTTTGTACAGACGAATGAAAAACTGTTTTTT.

Only one count was recorded for this clone. The V call is TRBV29-1, the J call TRBJ2-3, with D unresolved. Trimming cost V 5 bases and J 8 bases, with 14 bases left between them. CDR1 and CDR2 from the germline V gene are SQVTM and ANQGSEA. This CDR3 contains 12 residues. In DNA, the CDR3 is TGCAGCGTTCGACCGGGTGGGGTTACGCAGTATTTT. Translation: CSVRPGGVTQYF.

The chain has TRBV28 and TRBJ2-7; D not certain. The germline CDR1 and CDR2 sequences are MDHEN and SYDVKM. The length of the CDR3 is 11 residues. Trimming shortened V by 2 bases and J by 3 bases, and 2 bases separated the two germline ends. The CDR3: CASSLNYEQYF. Here the CDR3 DNA reads TGTGCCAGCAGTTTAAACTACGAGCAGTACTTC.

The chain carries TRBV6-2 or TRBV6-3 and TRBJ1-5; a possible D gene is TRBD1 (5 bases). V lost 2 bases, J lost 5 bases, and 10 bases lay in between. The CDR3 loop spans 14 amino acids. The germline V gene has CDR1 MNHEY and CDR2 SVGEGT. CDR3 DNA sequence: TGTGCCAGCAGTTACGAAGGGGTGTATCAGCCCCAGCATTTT. This gives the protein CASSYEGVYQPQHF.

V and J are TRBV27 and TRBJ1-4; tentative D call: TRBD1 (5 bases). Germline loops: CDR1 MNHEY, CDR2 SMNVEV (reference sequence). The CDR3 spans 14 residues. Trimming cost V 5 bases and J 7 bases, with 14 bases left between them. CDR3 in DNA: TGTGCCAGCAGTATCAGGGTTAGCGGTGAAAAACTGTTTTTT. Amino acid sequence: CASSIRVSGEKLFF.

This clone was detected once. CDR3 coding DNA: TGTGCCAGCAGTCTGCAGGGGGCTAGTAGCTACGAGCAGTACTTC. It encodes CASSLQGASSYEQYF. V gene TRBV27 combines with J gene TRBJ2-7, with TRBD1 matching 8 bases. The germline V gene has CDR1 MNHEY and CDR2 SMNVEV (reference sequence). This CDR3 is 15 amino acids long. J gave up 3 bases and V 5 bases, and 9 bases lay outside the gene matches.

V is TRBV21-1 and J is TRBJ2-7; the table's D call TRBD1 went unverified against the DNA. TRBV21-1 is classified as a pseudogene. The CDR3 runs 17 residues. CDR3: CASSIEGAGRGIGEQYF. The DNA of the CDR3 is TGTGCCAGCAGCATAGAGGGCGCAGGCAGGGGGATCGGCGAGCAGTACTTC.